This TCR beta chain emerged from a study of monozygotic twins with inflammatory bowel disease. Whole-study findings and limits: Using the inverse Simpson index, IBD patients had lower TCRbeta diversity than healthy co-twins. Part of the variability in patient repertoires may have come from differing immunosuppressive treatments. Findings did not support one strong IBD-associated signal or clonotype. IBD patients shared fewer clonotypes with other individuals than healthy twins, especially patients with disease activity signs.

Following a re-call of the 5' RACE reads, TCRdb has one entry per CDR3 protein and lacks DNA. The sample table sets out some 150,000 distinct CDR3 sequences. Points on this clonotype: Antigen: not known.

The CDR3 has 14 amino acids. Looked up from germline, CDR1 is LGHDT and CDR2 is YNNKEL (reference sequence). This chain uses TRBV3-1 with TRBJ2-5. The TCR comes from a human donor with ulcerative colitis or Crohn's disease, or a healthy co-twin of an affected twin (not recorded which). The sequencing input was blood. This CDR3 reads CASSQVDIQETQYF.